The 31 T cell receptor beta chains in this list originate from one sample, sequenced in a study of blood T cell repertoires in COVID-19 (dated by TCRdb to about 2020). Library construction relied on the immunoSEQ multiplex PCR assay. In TCRdb, the immuneACCESS table is reduced to in-frame sequences with V and J assigned. These tables do not hold every clone; where another copy was compared, an unresolved V gene accounts for under half, and the others remain unexplained. The sample table shows about 65,000 clones, and 93% are seen once. The ten biggest clones cover 2.9% of the sample. The material sequenced was peripheral blood. The source is a man aged 65-85 years with active COVID-19.

The chain recombines TRBV18 with TRBJ1-1; D remains unclear. Per the germline V gene, CDR1 is KGHSH and CDR2 is LQKENI. The CDR3 is 13 amino acids. V was trimmed by 3 bases and J by 1 base, leaving 6 bases between them. CDR3 amino acids: CASSPTTNTEAFF. CDR3 in DNA: TGTGCCAGCTCACCCACAACGAACACTGAAGCTTTCTTT.

J is TRBJ2-7 and V is TRBV7-2; TRBD2 matches 8 bases. The CDR3 has 15 amino acids. The trim removed 5 bases at V and 6 bases at J, leaving 12 bases unmatched. Germline assignment: CDR1 SGHTA and CDR2 FQGNSA. The CDR3 region has the DNA TGTGCCAGCAGCCCCCGGACTAGCCAGGTAGTCGAGCAGTACTTC. Translation gives CASSPRTSQVVEQYF.

As concerns this clone: The germline gene is not matched at one end of the junction; a read error may be the cause. The chain has TRBV9 and TRBJ1-2, with D perhaps TRBD1 (5 bases). The CDR3 is 12 residues long. CDR1 and CDR2 from the germline V gene are SGDLS and YYNGEE. The CDR3 is CASSVGGRDYAF. The CDR3 DNA is TGTGCCAGCAGCGTAGGCGGGAGGGACTACGCCTTC.

This sequence joins TRBV5-4 and TRBJ2-3, with D maybe TRBD2 (6 bases). This CDR3 contains 15 residues. From germline, CDR1 is SGHNT and CDR2 YYREEE (reference sequence). Trimming left V 4 bases short and J 2 bases short, with 14 bases between. The CDR3 nucleotides read TGTGCCAGCAGCCAACTGGCGGGAAACACAGATACGCAGTATTTT. Protein: CASSQLAGNTDTQYF.

This clone was counted a few times. The chain combines TRBV4-2 with TRBJ1-3; 9 bases are shared with TRBD1. The germline gives CDR1 LGHNA, CDR2 YNFKEQ. The CDR3 loop spans 17 amino acids. J was trimmed by 0 bases and V by 3 bases; bases with no gene match: 6. The DNA of the CDR3 is TGTGCCAGCAGCCAGAGGACAGGGGCTATCTCTGGAAACACCATATATTTT. Translated: CASSQRTGAISGNTIYF.

The chain links TRBV19 to TRBJ1-5; perhaps TRBD1 as D (6 bases). V gave up 6 bases and J gave up 6 bases, with 18 bases separating them. The CDR3 runs 15 residues. Germline lookup yields CDR1 LNHDA and CDR2 SQIVND (reference sequence). The CDR3 bases are TGTGCCAGTAGGAGAACCGGGACAATTGTTCAGCCCCAGCATTTT. It yields the protein CASRRTGTIVQPQHF.

The rearrangement uses TRBV7-2 and TRBJ2-3, with 7 bases aligning to TRBD1. This CDR3 region has 12 residues. In germline, CDR1 is SGHTA, CDR2 FQGNSA. V shed 4 bases and J 10 bases; nucleotides not matched to a gene: 5. CDR3 bases: TGTGCCAGCAGCTCTGACAGGGTTGCGCAGTATTTT. It translates to CASSSDRVAQYF.

CDR3 sequence reads: CASSKTSGGAFEETQYF. As DNA, the CDR3 is TGTGCCAGTAGTAAAACTAGCGGGGGGGCCTTTGAAGAGACCCAGTACTTC. This chain joins TRBV19 and TRBJ2-5, with 13 bases identical to TRBD2. CDR1 and CDR2 from the germline V gene are LNHDA and SQIVND (reference sequence). CDR3 size: 17 residues. V shed 4 bases and J 3 bases; nucleotides not matched to a gene: 8. The whole variable domain, remainder taken from reference TRBV19 and TRBJ2-5, is DGGITQSPKYLFRKEGQNVTLSCEQNLNHDAMYWYRQDPGQGLRLIYYSQIVNDFQKGDIAEGYSVSREKKESFPLTVTSAQKNPTAFYLCASSKTSGGAFEETQYFGPGTRLLVL.

The chain uses TRBV4-2 and TRBJ2-3; 13 bases map to TRBD2. The junction had 6 bases not matched to a gene; V was cut back by 1 base and J by 8 bases. The CDR3 contains 16 residues. Germline-derived CDR1 and CDR2 are LGHNA and YNFKEQ. The CDR3 sequence is CASSQVTSGGFGTQYF. DNA of the CDR3: TGTGCCAGCAGCCAAGTGACTAGCGGGGGGTTCGGTACGCAGTATTTT.

The chain has TRBV27 and TRBJ2-1; TRBD2 agrees at 10 bases. CDR3 length: 15 amino acids. The germline V gene has CDR1 MNHEY and CDR2 SMNVEV (reference sequence). Losses at the gene ends were 7 bases for V and 9 bases for J; bases not matched to a gene: 12. CDR3 amino acids: CASITTGTSVSEQFF. Written as DNA, the CDR3 is TGTGCCAGCATCACAACCGGGACTAGCGTATCTGAGCAGTTCTTC.

The chain combines TRBV5-8 with TRBJ2-3; 9 bases are a match to TRBD1. Germline lookup yields CDR1 SGHTS and CDR2 YDEGEE. This CDR3 is 15 amino acids long. Unmatched junction bases numbered 4, after V lost 3 bases and J lost 2 bases. CDR3 in amino acids: CASSSTGGNTDTQYF. The DNA for the CDR3 is TGTGCCAGCAGCTCTACAGGGGGCAACACAGATACGCAGTATTTT. The full variable domain, its missing parts supplied by reference TRBV5-8 and TRBJ2-3, is EAGVTQSPTHLIKTRGQQATLRCSPISGHTSVYWYQQALGLGLQFLLWYDEGEERNRGNFPPRFSGRQFPNYSSELNVNALELEDSALYLCASSSTGGNTDTQYFGPGTRLTVL.

The CDR3 protein is CASSQGQGEFF. In DNA form, the CDR3 reads TGTGCCAGCAGCCAGGGACAGGGGGAGTTCTTC. The chain recombines TRBV7-9 with TRBJ2-1, with TRBD1 matching 11 bases. V shed 5 bases, J shed 14 bases, and the junction held 2 bases outside the gene matches. Germline lookup yields CDR1 SEHNR and CDR2 FQNEAQ (reference sequence). The CDR3 has 11 residues.

The J gene is TRBJ1-1, the V gene TRBV4-1, with D possibly being TRBD1 (5 bases). Germline CDR1 reads MGHRA; CDR2 reads YSYEKL. Trimming stripped 0 bases from V and 0 bases from J, with 8 bases between. The CDR3 length is 15 residues. CDR3 in DNA: TGCGCCAGCAGCCAAGAGGTCAGGGTGAACACTGAAGCTTTCTTT. Translation gives CASSQEVRVNTEAFF.

V and J are TRBV5-1 and TRBJ1-6, with D perhaps matching TRBD1 (5 bases). There are 15 residues in the CDR3. CDR1 is SGHRS, CDR2 YFSETQ, per germline. The V end lost 2 bases, the J end lost 7 bases, and 13 bases lay between the germline ends. The CDR3, as DNA: TGCGCCAGCAGCTTAGGGGCAGGGCAAAATTCACCCCTCCACTTT. It specifies CASSLGAGQNSPLHF. Drawing the rest from reference TRBV5-1 and TRBJ1-6, the complete variable domain is KAGVTQTPRYLIKTRGQQVTLSCSPISGHRSVSWYQQTPGQGLQFLFEYFSETQRNKGNFPGRFSGRQFSNSRSEMNVSTLELGDSALYLCASSLGAGQNSPLHFGNGTRLTVT.

The chain combines TRBV4-1 with TRBJ1-4; no firm D call. Per germline, CDR1 MGHRA and CDR2 YSYEKL. V lost 0 bases to trimming and J lost 8 bases, with 13 bases between them. CDR3 size: 15 residues. Here the CDR3 DNA reads TGCGCCAGCAGCCAAGATGTGAGTTTTCGAGAAAAACTGTTTTTT. This translates into CASSQDVSFREKLFF.

The J gene is TRBJ2-3, the V gene TRBV5-1; 9 bases match TRBD2. V trimming: 2 bases; J trimming: 3 bases; junction bases outside the gene matches: 4. Looked up from germline, CDR1 is SGHRS and CDR2 is YFSETQ. This CDR3 comprises 15 residues. This chain's CDR3 is CASSLRGGATDTQYF. The CDR3, as DNA: TGCGCCAGCAGCTTACGCGGGGGGGCAACAGATACGCAGTATTTT.

This chain links TRBV7-3 with TRBJ2-7, with 9 bases fitting TRBD1. Unmatched junction bases numbered 13, after V lost 5 bases and J lost 5 bases. The CDR3 is made up of 16 amino acids. Germline loops: CDR1 SGHTA, CDR2 FQGTGA. The CDR3 coding sequence is TGTGCCAGCAGCCCGACCGGGACAGGGTCGGGAAACGAGCAGTACTTC. This gives the protein CASSPTGTGSGNEQYF.

This clone was seen just once. The chain links TRBV18 to TRBJ2-5, with 10 bases that match TRBD2. The V segment lost 0 bases and the J segment 5 bases; nucleotides outside the gene matches: 3. This CDR3 has 15 residues. CDR1 is KGHSH and CDR2 is LQKENI in the germline V gene. As DNA, the CDR3 is TGTGCCAGCTCACCACCGGCTAGCGGGGGCGAGACCCAGTACTTC. Translating gives CASSPPASGGETQYF.

This clone was picked up a small number of times. The chain combines TRBV7-2 with TRBJ1-2; unclear D gene. Germline V gene data show CDR1 as SGHTA and CDR2 as FQGNSA. The CDR3 runs to 15 residues. Trimming removed 0 bases from V and 6 bases from J, with 14 bases in between. CDR3 region: CASSLAVRAGDGYTF. The CDR3 nucleotides are TGTGCCAGCAGCTTAGCCGTGCGGGCTGGAGATGGCTACACCTTC.

The rearrangement links TRBV2 to TRBJ2-3, with D hard to call. Trimming left V 6 bases short and J 4 bases short, with 17 bases between. The V gene's germline CDR1 is SNHLY and CDR2 FYNNEI. The CDR3 sequence is 15 residues long. The CDR3 DNA reads as TGTGCCAGCAGAGTCCTCGGAGCATGGGCAGATACGCAGTATTTT. It is translated as CASRVLGAWADTQYF.

The chain is built from TRBV10-3 and TRBJ1-3; D is uncertain. CDR1 ENHRY and CDR2 SYGVKD come from the germline V gene. V dropped 6 bases and J dropped 0 bases, with 9 bases sitting between them. The CDR3 length is 14 residues. The CDR3 loop reads CAISDFSSGNTIYF. For the CDR3, the DNA is TGTGCCATCAGCGACTTTAGCTCTGGAAACACCATATATTTT.

This chain uses TRBV5-1 with TRBJ1-6; possibly TRBD1 for D (6 bases). Germline assignment: CDR1 SGHRS and CDR2 YFSETQ. The V gene lost 2 bases and the J gene lost 9 bases, with 18 bases spanning the gap. The CDR3 has 16 amino acids. CDR3 sequence reads: CASSLSIRTVSSPLHF. The CDR3 DNA follows: TGCGCCAGCAGCTTAAGTATCCGGACAGTAAGTTCACCCCTCCACTTT.

This clone was recorded once. This chain uses TRBV5-4 with TRBJ2-3; weak D call: TRBD1 (5 bases). Looked up from germline, CDR1 is SGHNT and CDR2 is YYREEE (reference sequence). The CDR3 runs to 14 residues. The V end was cut by 0 bases, the J end by 2 bases, with 7 bases between. CDR3 amino acids: CASSLDGATDTQYF. Written as DNA, the CDR3 is TGTGCCAGCAGCTTGGATGGGGCCACAGATACGCAGTATTTT.

V is TRBV19 and J is TRBJ2-4; 12 bases map to TRBD1. This CDR3 has 21 residues. In germline, CDR1 is LNHDA, CDR2 SQIVND (reference sequence). V was pared by 4 bases and J by 0 bases, with 16 bases of the junction left unmatched. CDR3 sequence reads: CASSTTPGTGGPTKAKNIQYF. The DNA of the CDR3 is TGTGCCAGTAGTACCACTCCCGGGACAGGGGGCCCAACTAAAGCCAAAAACATTCAGTACTTC.

This chain uses TRBV2 with TRBJ2-3, with 10 bases aligning to TRBD2. Germline values: CDR1 SNHLY, CDR2 FYNNEI. The V gene end was trimmed by 7 bases and the J gene end by 5 bases; junction bases not matched to a gene: 9. The CDR3 is made up of 15 amino acids. The CDR3: CASTASAGGIDTQYF. CDR3 DNA: TGTGCCAGCACCGCCTCAGCGGGGGGGATAGATACGCAGTATTTT.

The chain recombines TRBV5-1 with TRBJ2-1, with a possible D match to TRBD1 (6 bases). This CDR3 comprises 13 residues. V shed 2 bases and J shed 7 bases, with 10 bases lying between them. The V gene's germline CDR1 is SGHRS and CDR2 YFSETQ. The DNA of the CDR3 is TGCGCCAGCAGCTTCCAGGGGAAGAATGAGCAGTTCTTC. Protein sequence: CASSFQGKNEQFF.

This rearrangement joins TRBV11-1 to TRBJ1-1; no clear D. The germline V gene has CDR1 SGHAT and CDR2 FQDESV (reference sequence). The CDR3 spans 15 residues. The V end was cut by 1 base, the J end by 4 bases, with 13 bases between. DNA for the CDR3: TGTGCCAGCAGCTTAGGAGAGAAAACGGGCACTGAAGCTTTCTTT. This codes for CASSLGEKTGTEAFF.

CDR3 bases: TGTGCCATCAGTGAGTATGCCGGACAGGGCAATGGCTACACCTTC. It specifies CAISEYAGQGNGYTF. The rearrangement links TRBV10-3 to TRBJ1-2; 8 bases match TRBD1. There are 15 residues in the CDR3. V shed 1 base, J shed 6 bases, and the junction held 7 bases outside the gene matches. Per the germline V gene, CDR1 is ENHRY and CDR2 is SYGVKD.

V is TRBV23-1 and J is TRBJ2-4; weak D call: TRBD1 (5 bases). TRBV23-1 qualifies as an ORF whose function is uncertain. The V end was cut by 6 bases, the J end by 14 bases, with 8 bases between. The length of the CDR3 is 9 residues. CDR3 loop: CASRPREYF. The CDR3 coding sequence is TGCGCCAGCAGACCCAGGGAGTACTTC.

The rearrangement links TRBV21-1 to TRBJ2-7; the D call of TRBD1 is as the table states it, not checked on the DNA. TRBV21-1 is a documented pseudogene. This CDR3 has 15 residues. This CDR3 is CASSKGQLNSYEQYV. The DNA for the CDR3 is TGTGCCAGCAGCAAAGGACAGCTTAACTCCTACGAGCAGTACGTC.

The V gene is TRBV19, the J gene TRBJ2-1; perhaps TRBD2 as D (6 bases). Trimming shortened V by 9 bases and J by 3 bases, and 15 bases separated the two germline ends. CDR3 length: 14 residues. Germline V gives CDR1 LNHDA, CDR2 SQIVND (reference sequence). DNA for the CDR3: TGTGCCAGCGGAGGGTGGCCGGACTACAATGAGCAGTTCTTC. It codes for CASGGWPDYNEQFF.